A single sample gave rise to the 11 T cell receptor beta chains below, sequenced in a study of naive and memory T cell subsets. The beta constant-region primer was an equimolar mix of two oligonucleotides covering TRBC1 and TRBC2. The ligated cDNA underwent four PCR rounds using SP2 and nested alpha and beta constant-region primers. TCRdb analysed the UMI-ligation and nested PCR reads with MiXCR anew, one entry per CDR3 protein. The table includes about 1,400 distinct CDR3 sequences, 7% to 9.5% detected once. Sample: CD8+ TEMRA cells from blood. The subset here: effector memory re-expressing CD45RA, CD45RA+ CD27-. The receptors come from a human donor in good health.

This clonotype has at least ten counts. The V call is TRBV6-4, the J call TRBJ1-1; D is unclear. The CDR3 spans 13 residues. V was shortened by 3 bases and J by 1 base, with 6 bases between the two germline ends. Germline assignment: CDR1 MRHNA and CDR2 SNTAGT. CDR3 sequence (DNA): TGTGCCAGCAGTGAAAAGGGGAACACTGAAGCTTTCTTT. It yields the protein CASSEKGNTEAFF.

The chain has TRBV11-2 and TRBJ2-5; D is uncertain. This CDR3 region has 12 residues. Germline V gives CDR1 SGHAT, CDR2 FQNNGV. Trimming stripped 1 base from V and 5 bases from J, with 5 bases between. The CDR3 DNA follows: TGTGCCAGCAGCTTAGCCCCGGAGACCCAGTACTTC. The encoded protein is CASSLAPETQYF.

The chain joins TRBV11-3 to TRBJ2-2; D perhaps matches TRBD2 (6 bases). CDR3 length: 14 amino acids. V lost 5 bases to trimming and J lost 6 bases, with 13 bases between them. From germline, CDR1 is SGHNT and CDR2 YENEEA. The CDR3 sequence is CASSEGLKPGELFF. The CDR3 region has the DNA TGTGCCAGCAGCGAGGGACTTAAACCCGGGGAGCTGTTTTTT.

This clonotype has a handful of counts. This chain uses TRBV6-1 with TRBJ2-5; 10 bases align to TRBD2. CDR1 is MNHNS, CDR2 SASEGT, per germline. The CDR3 loop spans 15 amino acids. V gave up 2 bases and J gave up 3 bases; unmatched junction bases: 3. CDR3 protein: CASSELAGEEETQYF. The CDR3 nucleotides read TGTGCCAGCAGTGAACTAGCGGGAGAGGAAGAGACCCAGTACTTC.

The chain joins TRBV7-9 to TRBJ2-7; D not certain. Trimming left V 0 bases short and J 0 bases short, with 3 bases between. CDR1 and CDR2 (germline): SEHNR, FQNEAQ (reference sequence). CDR3 length: 13 residues. In DNA form, the CDR3 reads TGTGCCAGCAGCTTAGCTAACTCCTACGAGCAGTACTTC. It translates to CASSLANSYEQYF.

This clonotype has ten or more counts. This sequence joins TRBV21-1 and TRBJ2-3. TRBV21-1 is a recognized pseudogene. The CDR3 has 14 residues. The CDR3 sequence is CASSDQDSTDTQYF. The CDR3 DNA reads as TGTGCCAGCAGCGACCAGGACAGCACAGATACGCAGTATTTT.

In its sample, this clonotype is large. This chain uses TRBV12-3 or TRBV12-4 with TRBJ2-7; D might be TRBD2 (5 bases). This CDR3 contains 11 residues. Trimming left V 6 bases short and J 7 bases short, with 10 bases between. Here the CDR3 reads CASSSGGEQYF. The CDR3 bases are TGTGCCAGCAGCTCGGGCGGGGAGCAGTACTTC.

This clonotype rates as medium-sized. The rearrangement joins TRBV6-4 to TRBJ2-6; tentatively, D is TRBD1 or TRBD2 (5 bases each). This CDR3 comprises 15 residues. The germline CDR1 and CDR2 sequences are MRHNA and SNTAGT. Trimming took 2 bases from V and 0 from J, leaving 5 bases between them. In nucleotides, the CDR3 is TGTGCCAGCAGTGACGGGGGCTCTGGGGCCAACGTCCTGACTTTC. Translation: CASSDGGSGANVLTF.

This clonotype has only a few counts. The chain joins TRBV6-5 to TRBJ2-3, with 14 bases matching TRBD2. The CDR3 has 17 residues. The ends lost 0 bases at V and 5 bases at J; junction bases unmatched: 4. Germline-derived CDR1 and CDR2 are MNHEY and SVGAGI. The CDR3 protein is CASSYSGLAGAVDTQYF. CDR3 nucleotide sequence: TGTGCCAGCAGTTACTCGGGACTAGCGGGAGCGGTAGATACGCAGTATTTT.

This clonotype was seen at least ten times. J is TRBJ1-1 and V is TRBV10-3; D may be TRBD1 (6 bases). Germline CDR1 reads ENHRY; CDR2 reads SYGVKD. Trimming removed 4 bases at V and 6 bases at J, with 18 bases between. The CDR3 is 15 residues long. The CDR3 coding sequence is TGTGCCATCAGTGTTATAGACAGGCCGAAGGCTGAAGCTTTCTTT. Encoded protein: CAISVIDRPKAEAFF.

This clonotype showed up just a few times. J is TRBJ2-7 and V is TRBV6-1; 7 bases are a match to TRBD1. The germline V gene encodes CDR1 MNHNS and CDR2 SASEGT. The CDR3 covers 14 residues. Trimming at V came to 6 bases and at J to 0 bases, leaving 5 bases not matched to a gene. CDR3 sequence: CASRDRDSSYEQYF. The CDR3 DNA follows: TGTGCCAGCAGAGACCGGGACAGCTCCTACGAGCAGTACTTC.